Listed below are T cell receptor beta chains from one sample, sequenced in a study of T cells in Graves' hyperthyroidism and ophthalmopathy. MiXCR, applied by TCRdb to the multiplex PCR reads, yields one record per CDR3 protein. The data show 500,000 to 600,000 distinct CDR3 sequences, with 15% to 20% seen just once and approximately 48% held by the top ten. Source material: blood. These receptor sequences come from a man aged 35 to 55 with Graves' ophthalmopathy. The CDR3 runs from the conserved cysteine through the conserved F or W. The D gene is left open where the match is weak. The size of a clone is reported for some rows only, either as once, few or many, or as a class for expanded clones.

V	J	size	D	DNA	CDR3
TRBV6-4	TRBJ2-2	once	.	TGTGCCAGCAGCCCCGAGGGGGGGCTCGGGGAGCTGTTTTTT	CASSPEGGLGELFF
TRBV20-1	TRBJ2-3	few	.	TGCAGTGCTAGTCCCTTTACTAGCACAGATACGCAGTATTTT	CSASPFTSTDTQYF
TRBV12-5	TRBJ2-1	.	.	TGTGCTAGTGGTTTGGTACGGAAAGGGACTTACAGCTCCTACAATGAGCAGTTCTTC	CASGLVRKGTYSSYNEQFF
TRBV27	TRBJ1-5	many	.	TGTGCCAGCAGTTTATCATTTAGCAATCAGCCCCAGCATTTT	CASSLSFSNQPQHF
TRBV7-9	TRBJ1-2	.	.	TGTGCCAGCAGCCATGCGTCAGCTTATGGCTACACCTTC	CASSHASAYGYTF
TRBV6-1	TRBJ1-1	many	.	TGTGCCAGCAGCAACGGGGGTGTTGGGACGGGGTCGAGTACGGCTTTCTTT	CASSNGGVGTGSSTAFF
TRBV2	TRBJ2-1	few	TRBD2	TGTGCCAGCAATATGCGGGAGGAGCATGAGCAGTTCTTC	CASNMREEHEQFF
TRBV28	TRBJ2-2	.	.	TGTGCCAGCATCCCCGGGGGCAATACCGGGGAGCTGTTTTTT	CASIPGGNTGELFF
TRBV19	TRBJ1-1	.	.	TGTGCCAGTAGTACAGGACGGTTGAACACTGAAGCTTTCTTT	CASSTGRLNTEAFF
TRBV20-1	TRBJ2-1	many	.	TGCAGTGCTACGCGGTACGGGCCCGGCGGCGATGAGCAGTTCTTC	CSATRYGPGGDEQFF
TRBV9	TRBJ1-5	.	TRBD1	TGTGCCAGCAGCGTAGGAACAGGGGTCGATCAGCCCCAGCATTTT	CASSVGTGVDQPQHF
TRBV7-2	TRBJ2-1	few	.	TGTGCCAGCAGCCTGACTTGGAATGAGCAGTTCTTC	CASSLTWNEQFF
TRBV11-2	TRBJ2-5	few	TRBD2	TGTGCCAGCAGCTTAGGTCTGGCGGGGGGCGGTGGGGAGACCCAGTACTTC	CASSLGLAGGGGETQYF
TRBV2	TRBJ1-6	.	TRBD1	TGTGCCAGCAGTGACGACCCGGGACAGCTTTCACCCCTCCACTTT	CASSDDPGQLSPLHF
TRBV6-1	TRBJ1-1	.	.	TGTGCCAGCAGTGAAAGGTGGGCAGCGAACACTGAAGCTTTCTTT	CASSERWAANTEAFF
TRBV7-2	TRBJ1-1	few	.	TGTGCCAGCAGCTTACGTTGGAGGGCGGTTGAAGCTTTCTTT	CASSLRWRAVEAFF
TRBV6-5	TRBJ2-5	few	.	TGTGCCAGCAGTTACTCGACCGGATACGCCCAAGAGACCCAGTACTTC	CASSYSTGYAQETQYF
TRBV11-2	TRBJ2-7	.	.	TGTGCCAGCAGACCCCAGGGGACCTACGAGCAGTACTTC	CASRPQGTYEQYF
TRBV9	TRBJ1-1	once	.	TGTGCCAGCAGCGTAAACCCAGTGAACACTGAAGCTTTCTTT	CASSVNPVNTEAFF
TRBV19	TRBJ1-4	.	TRBD1	TGTGCCAGCGGGACAGATTATAATGAAAAACTGTTTTTT	CASGTDYNEKLFF
TRBV9	TRBJ2-2	.	.	TGTGCCAGCAGCGTAGTTAGCGGGGAGCTGTTTTTT	CASSVVSGELFF
TRBV29-1	TRBJ2-5	few	.	TGCAGCGTTGTCGGGGCCGGTGGTGGAGAGACCCAGTACTTC	CSVVGAGGGETQYF
TRBV7-2	TRBJ1-6	few	.	TGTGCCAGCAGCTTAGCGCTCGAGGGAGGTTATAATTCACCCCTCCACTTT	CASSLALEGGYNSPLHF
TRBV3-1	TRBJ1-5	many	.	TGTGCCAGCAGCCAAGATCTGGGGAGGGGGCAGCCCCAGCATTTT	CASSQDLGRGQPQHF
TRBV2	TRBJ2-2	many	.	TGTGCCAGCAGTGAAGGAGTCGGGGGGAACACCGGGGAGCTGTTTTTT	CASSEGVGGNTGELFF
TRBV11-2	TRBJ2-6	.	.	TGTGCCAGCAGCTTACGAGGGGGGGCCAACGTCCTGACTTTC	CASSLRGGANVLTF
TRBV27	TRBJ1-1	few	TRBD1	TGTGCCAGCAGTAAAAGGACAGGGTGGCGCACTGAAGCTTTCTTT	CASSKRTGWRTEAFF
TRBV7-9	TRBJ1-5	.	.	TGTGCCAGCAGCCCACCAGGGAGGGTGGGTCAGCCCCAGCATTTT	CASSPPGRVGQPQHF
TRBV9	TRBJ2-1	.	TRBD2	TGTGCCAGCAGCTTTAGCGGGGGCCACAATGAGCAGTTCTTC	CASSFSGGHNEQFF
TRBV20-1	TRBJ1-1	.	TRBD1	TGCAGTGCTCCGGGACAGGGCACTGAAGCTTTCTTT	CSAPGQGTEAFF
TRBV6-1	TRBJ1-1	many	.	TGTGCCAGCAGTGACGTAGGGGCGGTCACTGAAGCTTTCTTT	CASSDVGAVTEAFF
TRBV29-1	TRBJ2-3	many	.	TGCAGCGTTGCAGGCCGGCTCACAGATACGCAGTATTTT	CSVAGRLTDTQYF
TRBV3-1	TRBJ1-2	few	TRBD1	TGTGCCAGCAGCCGCGGACAGGTCGGCGGCTACACCTTC	CASSRGQVGGYTF
TRBV12-5	TRBJ2-3	few	TRBD2	TGTGCTAGTGCCGAACCCGGGACTAGCGGGGACGCAGATACGCAGTATTTT	CASAEPGTSGDADTQYF
TRBV6-1	TRBJ2-5	.	TRBD1	TGTGCCGGAAAACAGGGGAACTACCAAGAGACCCAGTACTTC	CAGKQGNYQETQYF
TRBV6-1	TRBJ1-5	.	TRBD1	TGTGCCAGCAGGGAGGGGGCGGTGGGTCAGCCCCAGCATTTT	CASREGAVGQPQHF
TRBV30	TRBJ1-4	.	.	TGTGCCTGGAGTGGGGGGGCAACTAATGAAAAACTGTTTTTT	CAWSGGATNEKLFF
TRBV10-1	TRBJ2-2	.	TRBD2	TGCGCCAGCTCAGGAGTAGCGGGGACCGGGGAGCTGTTTTTT	CASSGVAGTGELFF
TRBV7-9	TRBJ2-6	.	.	TGTGCCAGCAGCTTAGGGACTGAATCATCTTCTGGGGCCAACGTCCTGACTTTC	CASSLGTESSSGANVLTF
TRBV11-1	TRBJ2-2	many	TRBD2	TGTGCCAGCAGCTCCCCGGGACTAGCGGGAAAGACCGGGGAGCTGTTTTTT	CASSSPGLAGKTGELFF